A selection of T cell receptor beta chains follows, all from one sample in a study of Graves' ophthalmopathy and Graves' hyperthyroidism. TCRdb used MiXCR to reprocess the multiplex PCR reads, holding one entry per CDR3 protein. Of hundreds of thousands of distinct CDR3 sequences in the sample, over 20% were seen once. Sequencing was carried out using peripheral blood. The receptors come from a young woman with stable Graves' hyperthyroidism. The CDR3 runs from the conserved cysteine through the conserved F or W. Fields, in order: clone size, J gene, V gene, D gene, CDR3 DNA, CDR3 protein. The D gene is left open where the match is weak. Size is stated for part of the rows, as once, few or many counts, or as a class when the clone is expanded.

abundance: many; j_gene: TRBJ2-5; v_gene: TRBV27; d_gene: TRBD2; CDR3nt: TGTGCCAGCAGACCCCCCCGGGGACTAGCGGGTAACGGGAAAGAGACCCAGTACTTC; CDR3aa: CASRPPRGLAGNGKETQYF
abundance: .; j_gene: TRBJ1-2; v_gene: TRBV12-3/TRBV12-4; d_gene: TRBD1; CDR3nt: TGTGCCAGCAGCTACCTCGGGACAGATGGCTACACCTTC; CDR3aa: CASSYLGTDGYTF
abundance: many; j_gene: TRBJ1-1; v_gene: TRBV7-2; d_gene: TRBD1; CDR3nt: TGTGCCAGCAGCTTAGTTGGACAGGGCTATTCTGAAGCTTTCTTT; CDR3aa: CASSLVGQGYSEAFF
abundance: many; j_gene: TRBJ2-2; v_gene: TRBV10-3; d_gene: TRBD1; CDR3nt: TGTGCCATCAGTGGGCGGACAGGGGACCTCACCGGGGAGCTGTTTTTT; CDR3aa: CAISGRTGDLTGELFF
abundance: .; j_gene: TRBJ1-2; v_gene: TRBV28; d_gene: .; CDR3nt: TGTGCCAGCAGTTTATTATTGGGTGGCTATGGCTACACCTTC; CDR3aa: CASSLLLGGYGYTF
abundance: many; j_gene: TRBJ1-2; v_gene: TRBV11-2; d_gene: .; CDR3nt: TGTGCCAGCAGCTATAACAGCTATGGCGGCTACACCTTC; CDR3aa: CASSYNSYGGYTF
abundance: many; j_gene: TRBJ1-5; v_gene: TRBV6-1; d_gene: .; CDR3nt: TGTGCCAGCAGTGAAGGTTGGGGCCCAGGCAATCAGCCCCAGCATTTT; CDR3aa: CASSEGWGPGNQPQHF
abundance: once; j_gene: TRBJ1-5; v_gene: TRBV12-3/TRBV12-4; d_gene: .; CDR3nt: TGTGCCAGCAGTCTTGGCCAGGGGTCGGTTCAGCCCCAGCATTTT; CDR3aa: CASSLGQGSVQPQHF
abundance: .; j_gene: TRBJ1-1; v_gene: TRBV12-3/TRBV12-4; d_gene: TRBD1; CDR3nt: TGTGCCAGCAGGCCGGACAGGGTGGCTGAAGCTTTCTTT; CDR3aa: CASRPDRVAEAFF
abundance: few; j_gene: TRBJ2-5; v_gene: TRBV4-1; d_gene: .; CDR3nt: TGCGCCAGCAGCCAAGGGATTCGAGAGACCCAGTACTTC; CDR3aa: CASSQGIRETQYF
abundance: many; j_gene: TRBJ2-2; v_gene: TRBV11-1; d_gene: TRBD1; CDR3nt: TGTGCCAGCGGCTTAACCGGGACAGCGAACACCGGGGAGCTGTTTTTT; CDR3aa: CASGLTGTANTGELFF
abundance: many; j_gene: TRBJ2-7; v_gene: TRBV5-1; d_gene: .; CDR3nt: TGCGCCAGCAGCATTAGCGGATCCTACTACGAGCAGTACTTC; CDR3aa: CASSISGSYYEQYF
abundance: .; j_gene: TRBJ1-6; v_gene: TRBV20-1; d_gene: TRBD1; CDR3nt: TGCAGTGCTAGAGAGACAGGGGGGAATTCTAATTCACCCCTCCACTTT; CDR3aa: CSARETGGNSNSPLHF
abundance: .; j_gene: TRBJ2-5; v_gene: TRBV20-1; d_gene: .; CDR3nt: TGCAGTGCTAGAGCTAACAGGGAGTGGGAGACCCAGTACTTC; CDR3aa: CSARANREWETQYF
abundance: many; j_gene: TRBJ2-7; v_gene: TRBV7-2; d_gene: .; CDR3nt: TGTGCCAGCAGCTTTCCTCACCTCTACGAGCAGTACTTC; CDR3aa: CASSFPHLYEQYF
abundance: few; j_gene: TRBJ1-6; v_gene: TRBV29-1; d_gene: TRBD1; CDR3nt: TGCAGCGCCAGACAGGGGGGTAATTCACCCCTCCACTTT; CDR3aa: CSARQGGNSPLHF
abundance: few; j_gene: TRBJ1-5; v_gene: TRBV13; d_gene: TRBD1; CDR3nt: TGTGCCAGCAGCTCAGGGGGCTATCAGCCCCAGCATTTT; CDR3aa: CASSSGGYQPQHF
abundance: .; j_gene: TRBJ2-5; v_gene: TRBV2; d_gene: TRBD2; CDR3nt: TGTGCCAGCAGTGCCCGAGGACTAGCGGGCAATCAAGAGACCCAGTACTTC; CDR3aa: CASSARGLAGNQETQYF
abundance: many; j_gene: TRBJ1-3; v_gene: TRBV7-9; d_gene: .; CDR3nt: TGTGCCAGCAGCCCCCGGACAGCTGGAAACACCATATATTTT; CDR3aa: CASSPRTAGNTIYF
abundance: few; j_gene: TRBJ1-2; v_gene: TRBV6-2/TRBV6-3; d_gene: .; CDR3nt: TGTGCCAGCACCATAGCGACCCTGACGCGGCTGAACTATGGCTACACCTTC; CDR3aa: CASTIATLTRLNYGYTF
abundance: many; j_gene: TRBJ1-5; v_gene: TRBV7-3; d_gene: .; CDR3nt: TGTGCCAGCAGCTCGTCAGAGGATCAGCCCCAGCATTTT; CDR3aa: CASSSSEDQPQHF
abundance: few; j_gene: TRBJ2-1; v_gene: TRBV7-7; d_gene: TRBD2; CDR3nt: TGTGCTAGCAGTCCTACTAGCGGGGCCCAAAATGAGAAGTTCTTC; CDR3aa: CASSPTSGAQNEKFF
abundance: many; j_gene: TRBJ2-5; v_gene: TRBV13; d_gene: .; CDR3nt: TGTGCCAGCAGCTTTCTATACCAAGAGACCCAGTACTTC; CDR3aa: CASSFLYQETQYF
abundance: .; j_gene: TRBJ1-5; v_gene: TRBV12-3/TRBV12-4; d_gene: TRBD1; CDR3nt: TGTGCCAGCTCCGGAGGAGGGGGCTCGGCCCTCAATCAGCCCCAGCATTTT; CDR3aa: CASSGGGGSALNQPQHF
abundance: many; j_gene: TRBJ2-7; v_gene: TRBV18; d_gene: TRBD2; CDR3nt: TGTGCCAGCTCACCCCACGGACTAGCGGGAAGTTACGAGCAGTACTTC; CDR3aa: CASSPHGLAGSYEQYF
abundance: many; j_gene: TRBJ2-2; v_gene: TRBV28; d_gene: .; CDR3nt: TGTGCCAGCAGTCGGGACCTCCATCCCCTGTTTTTT; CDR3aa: CASSRDLHPLFF
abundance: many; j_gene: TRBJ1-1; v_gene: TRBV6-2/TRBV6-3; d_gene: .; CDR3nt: TGTGCCAGCAGTTACGAAAGGAGGGAAGGGAACACTGAAGCTTTCTTT; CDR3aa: CASSYERREGNTEAFF
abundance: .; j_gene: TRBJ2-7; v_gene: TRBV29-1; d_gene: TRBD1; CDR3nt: TGCAGCGTTACAGGGGGTACCGCCTACGAGCAGTACTTC; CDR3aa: CSVTGGTAYEQYF
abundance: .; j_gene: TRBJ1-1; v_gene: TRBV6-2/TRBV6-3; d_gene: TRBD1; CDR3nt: TGTGCCAGCAGTTACTCGACAGGGGGAGAAGCTTTCTTT; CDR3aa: CASSYSTGGEAFF
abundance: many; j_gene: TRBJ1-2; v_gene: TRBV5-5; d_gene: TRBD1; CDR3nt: TGTGCCAGCAGCTTGATCGGGGACAGCTATGGCTACACCTTC; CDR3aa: CASSLIGDSYGYTF
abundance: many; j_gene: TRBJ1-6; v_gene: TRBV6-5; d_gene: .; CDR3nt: TGTGCCAGCAGCGCGTCGACAGGACCTAATTCACCCCTCCACTTT; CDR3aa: CASSASTGPNSPLHF
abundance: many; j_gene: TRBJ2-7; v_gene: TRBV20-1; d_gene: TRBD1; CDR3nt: TGCAGTGCTAGGGGACAGGCCTACTACGAGCAGTACTTC; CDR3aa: CSARGQAYYEQYF
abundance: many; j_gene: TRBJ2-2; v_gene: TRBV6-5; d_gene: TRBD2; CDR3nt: TGTGCCAGCACAACCCGATTAGCGGGAGGATCCGGGGAGCTGTTTTTT; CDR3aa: CASTTRLAGGSGELFF
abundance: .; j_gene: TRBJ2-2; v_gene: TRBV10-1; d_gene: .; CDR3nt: TGCGCCAGCAATCAGGGTTCCGGGGAGCTGTTTTTT; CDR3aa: CASNQGSGELFF
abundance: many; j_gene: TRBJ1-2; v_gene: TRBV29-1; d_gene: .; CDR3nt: TGCAGCGTTGAGGGGGCAGAGAGCTATGGCTACACCTTC; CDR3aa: CSVEGAESYGYTF
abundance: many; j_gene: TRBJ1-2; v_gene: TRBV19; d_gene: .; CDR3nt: TGTGCCAGTAGTATAGGGTTAGGCAACTATGGCTACACCTTC; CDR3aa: CASSIGLGNYGYTF
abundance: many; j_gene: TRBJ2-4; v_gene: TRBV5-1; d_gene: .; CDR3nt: TGCGCCAGCAGTCCCTCTGATAGAAACATTCAGTACTTC; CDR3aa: CASSPSDRNIQYF
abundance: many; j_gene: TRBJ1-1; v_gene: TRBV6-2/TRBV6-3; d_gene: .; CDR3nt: TGTGCCAGCAGTTACCGGACCGAGCGAGGCACTGAAGCTTTCTTT; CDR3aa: CASSYRTERGTEAFF
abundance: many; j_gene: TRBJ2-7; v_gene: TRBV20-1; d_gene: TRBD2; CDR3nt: TGCAGTGCTAGAAAACTAGCGGGTTTCTCCTACGAGCAGTACTTC; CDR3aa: CSARKLAGFSYEQYF
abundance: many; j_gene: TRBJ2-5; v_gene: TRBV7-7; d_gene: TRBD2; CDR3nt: TGTGCTAGCAGCCGTGGAGGGACTAGCGGGAGGGAGACCCAGTACTTC; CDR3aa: CASSRGGTSGRETQYF
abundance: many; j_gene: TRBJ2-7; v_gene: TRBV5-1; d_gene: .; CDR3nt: TGCGCCAGCAGCTTGGGGACCTATAATTCCTACGAGCAGTACTTC; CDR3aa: CASSLGTYNSYEQYF
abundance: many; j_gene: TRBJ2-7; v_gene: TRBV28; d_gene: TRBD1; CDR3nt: TGTGCCAGCAGTACACCGGGACAGGGCTACGAGCAGTACTTC; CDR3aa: CASSTPGQGYEQYF
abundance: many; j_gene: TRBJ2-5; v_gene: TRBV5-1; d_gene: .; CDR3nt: TGCGCCAGCAGCTCGCTTCCTGGACAGTTAGAGACCCAGTACTTC; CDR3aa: CASSSLPGQLETQYF
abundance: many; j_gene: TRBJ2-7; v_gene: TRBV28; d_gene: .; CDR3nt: TGTGCCAGCAGTGGAGACTTAACAGGGAGGTGGTCCTACGAGCAGTACTTC; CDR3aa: CASSGDLTGRWSYEQYF
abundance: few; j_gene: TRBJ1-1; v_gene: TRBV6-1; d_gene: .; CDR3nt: TGTGCCAGCAGGTCAGGGCCGATGAACACTGAAGCTTTCTTT; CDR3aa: CASRSGPMNTEAFF
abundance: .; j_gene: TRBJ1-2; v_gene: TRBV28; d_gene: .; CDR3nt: TGTGCCAGCAGGGGGGGAGGGCCACCCTATGGCTACACCTTC; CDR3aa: CASRGGGPPYGYTF
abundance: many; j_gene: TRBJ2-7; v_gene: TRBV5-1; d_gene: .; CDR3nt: TGCGCCAGCAGCTTGACTAGGCCGCGCGAGCAGTACTTC; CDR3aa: CASSLTRPREQYF
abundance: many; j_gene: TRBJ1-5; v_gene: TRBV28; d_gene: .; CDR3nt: TGTGCCAGCAGTTACGTCGGTCAGGGAGGAAATCAGCCCCAGCATTTT; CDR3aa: CASSYVGQGGNQPQHF
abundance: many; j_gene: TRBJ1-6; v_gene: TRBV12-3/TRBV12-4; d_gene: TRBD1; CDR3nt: TGTGCCAGCACTTCCCCGGGACAGGGTCATTCACCCCCCCACTTT; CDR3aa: CASTSPGQGHSPPHF
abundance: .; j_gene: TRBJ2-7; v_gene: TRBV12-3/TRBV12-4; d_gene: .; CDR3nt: TGTGCCAGCAGTTCGCCGGTAGGATACACCTACGAGCAGTACTTC; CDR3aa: CASSSPVGYTYEQYF
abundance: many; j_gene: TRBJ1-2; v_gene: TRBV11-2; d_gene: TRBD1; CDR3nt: TGTGCCAGCAGCTTAGAGTGGACAGGGATATATGGCTACACCTTC; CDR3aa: CASSLEWTGIYGYTF
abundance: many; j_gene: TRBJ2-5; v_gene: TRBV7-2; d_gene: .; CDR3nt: TGTGCCAGCATCTACGAAAGCGGCCAAGAGACCCAGTACTTC; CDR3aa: CASIYESGQETQYF
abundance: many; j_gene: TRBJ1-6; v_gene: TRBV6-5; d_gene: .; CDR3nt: TGTGCCAGCAGTTACTCTGGGGCAGGGTATAATTCACCCCTCCACTTT; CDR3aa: CASSYSGAGYNSPLHF
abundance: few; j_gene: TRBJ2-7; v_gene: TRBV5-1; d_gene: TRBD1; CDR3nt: TGCGCCAGCAGCGAGGGGACAGGGTTCCCCTACGAGCAGTACTTC; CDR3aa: CASSEGTGFPYEQYF
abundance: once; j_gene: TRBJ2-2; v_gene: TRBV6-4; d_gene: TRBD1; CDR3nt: TGTGCCAGCAGTGAGACAGGGGCCGGGGAGCTGTGTTTT; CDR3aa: CASSETGAGELCF